This T cell receptor beta chain was documented in a study of blood T cell repertoires in COVID-19. Participants had their cohort set by participant-reported clinical history. With 5 bases removed from V and 8 bases from J, the gap between germline ends came to 22 bases. CDR1 and CDR2 from the germline V gene are LNHDA and SQIVND (reference sequence). The length of the CDR3 is 16 residues. TCRdb keeps only in-frame clones here, not all; method: immunoSEQ multiplex PCR. The sample has a few hundred thousand clones; more than 75% are singletons. This clone was detected once. The sequenced sample consisted of PBMCs or T cells enriched from blood (not recorded which). The chain uses TRBV19 and TRBJ2-1; possible D gene TRBD2, 6 bases. The sequence was collected from a man aged 25 to 45 in a cohort exposed to, infected with or recovered from COVID-19 (not recorded which). The CDR3, as DNA: TGTGCCAGTAGTTATGACCGGGAGTTAAGATTCGATGAGCAGTTCTTC. Protein sequence: CASSYDRELRFDEQFF.